This T cell receptor (beta chain) was retrieved from a study of Ad26.COV2.S vaccination and SARS-CoV-2 variants. General observations from the study: An underestimation of total T cell responses may have resulted from the TCR breadth and depth analyses.

The junction had 5 bases not matched to a gene; V was cut back by 4 bases and J by 7 bases. The CDR3 contains 13 residues. The V gene's germline CDR1 is KGHDR and CDR2 SFDVKD. Profiling relied on immunoSEQ multiplex PCR, and the TCRdb table lists in-frame clones only, not all of them. The sample carries about 350,000 clones, about 88% recorded once. Noted treatment: some 20 received Ad26.COV2.S at low or high dose, single or two shots; several received placebo; per-sample allocation not given. Samples analyzed were those drawn on day 63 after the first vaccine or placebo injection. Donor was an adult aged 18-55 years in Boston. An Ad26 vector expressing Wuhan-strain SARS-CoV-2 spike constituted the vaccine. Concerning this clone itself: The antigen is unknown.

This receptor was obtained from a person between 18 and 60 years old who received the Ad26.COV2.S COVID-19 vaccine or a placebo. Sequencing used peripheral blood, obtained in a trial of Ad26.COV2.S vaccine versus placebo. This chain links TRBV24-1 with TRBJ1-2; TRBD1 agrees at 7 bases. The CDR3 protein is CATSDMTGFGYTF. The CDR3 coding sequence is TGTGCCACCAGTGACATGACAGGGTTTGGCTACACCTTC.